The clone carrying this TCR beta chain rates as medium-sized. Antigen unknown. This beta chain turned up in a library designed for alpha chains; as an off-target read, its abundance says little. The data belong to a study of spatial heterogeneity in lung cancer. At the level of the study: Correlation of TCR transcript counts in tumor regions with a T cell module score from matched bulk RNA-seq was strong.

Study-wide points: Tumor mutation counts were tracked by expanded intratumoral alpha and beta TCR counts.

Time point in this sample: sample taken at primary tumor resection. The germline gives CDR1 SGDLS, CDR2 YYNGEE. Trimming left V 4 bases short and J 4 bases short, with 14 bases between. The CDR3 has 15 amino acids. TCRdb fed the 5' RACE reads into MiXCR, producing one record per CDR3 protein. Here the sample spans about 12,000 distinct CDR3 sequences, over 4.5% being singletons. The sequence was collected from a male donor with early-stage non-small cell lung cancer. Material: lung tumor tissue, obtained at surgery. V is TRBV9 and J is TRBJ2-2; D perhaps matches TRBD1 (6 bases). The DNA of the CDR3 is TGTGCCAGCAGCCCAGGGGTCACTCGCACCGGGGAGCTGTTTTTT. It is translated as CASSPGVTRTGELFF. The full variable domain, rest sourced from reference TRBV9 and TRBJ2-2, is DSGVTQTPKHLITATGQRVTLRCSPRSGDLSVYWYQQSLDQGLQFLIQYYNGEERAKGNILERFSAQQFPDLHSELNLSSLELGDSALYFCASSPGVTRTGELFFGEGSRLTVL.